This T cell receptor beta chain was identified during a study of T-cell reconstitution after alpha-beta-depleted transplantation in children. Unique molecular identifiers were built into the TCRbeta library. MiXCR was run by TCRdb on the PCR reads, yielding one entry per CDR3 protein. There are 600,000 to 700,000 distinct CDR3 sequences in the sample; less than 15% occur only once, and around 0.76% lies in the top ten. For this clonotype: No antigen is known for it.

The CDR3 runs 12 residues. From germline, CDR1 is KGHSH and CDR2 LQKENI. V was pared by 0 bases and J by 7 bases, with 4 bases between. Notes on the study in general: Some patients' high day-60 TCRbeta diversity was attributed to recipient cells surviving conditioning. When one year had passed after transplant, most T-cell counts and diversity came from newly produced T cells. As was reported, about two months after transplant, alpha-beta T cells came from several hundred expanded graft clones.

This specimen was PBMCs, taken before TCRalphabeta/CD19-depleted stem cell transplant. The J gene is TRBJ1-5, the V gene TRBV18; D not certain. The receptor comes from a girl aged 2 to 9 with congenital amegakaryocytic thrombocytopenia, due to receive a stem cell transplant. DNA for the CDR3: TGTGCCAGCTCACCACCGAGACAGCCCCAGCATTTT. The encoded protein is CASSPPRQPQHF.